This is a list of T cell receptor beta chains from one sample in a study of CD8 T cells in Susac syndrome. One entry per CDR3 protein results from TCRdb running MiXCR on the immunoSEQ multiplex PCR reads. The profile shows roughly 140,000 distinct CDR3 sequences, around 96% of them singletons. Source material: CD4+ T cells from PBMCs. The receptors originated from a human donor with Susac syndrome. CDR3s include the opening cysteine and the closing phenylalanine or tryptophan. The order of the fields is V gene, D gene, J gene, clone size, CDR3 protein, CDR3 DNA. A D gene is named only where the DNA matches it firmly. Expanded clones get a size class; other rows say once, few or many, or leave the size out.

TRBV7-2	.	TRBJ1-1	.	CASSLRGRNTEAFF	TGTGCCAGCAGCTTACGAGGTCGGAACACTGAAGCTTTCTTT
TRBV7-9	.	TRBJ1-4	.	CASSPDTAQGEKLFF	TGTGCCAGCAGCCCGGACACGGCTCAGGGCGAAAAACTGTTTTTT
TRBV5-4	TRBD1	TRBJ1-3	.	CASSPGTGLSGNTIYF	TGTGCCAGCAGCCCCGGGACAGGTCTCTCTGGAAACACCATATATTTT
TRBV7-3	TRBD1	TRBJ1-1	.	CASSPPGQRILDTEAFF	TGTGCCAGCAGTCCTCCGGGACAGAGGATTTTGGACACTGAAGCTTTCTTT
TRBV20-1	.	TRBJ2-3	.	CSAGSRDTQYF	TGCAGTGCTGGATCAAGAGATACGCAGTATTTT
TRBV23-1	.	TRBJ2-2	.	CASSQSWVSANTGELFF	TGCGCCAGCAGTCAATCGTGGGTCAGCGCGAACACCGGGGAGCTGTTTTTT
TRBV2	.	TRBJ2-6	.	CASCPYGANVLTF	TGTGCCTCGTGCCCGTATGGGGCCAACGTCCTGACTTTC
TRBV20-1	.	TRBJ2-7	.	CSAQGHSYEQYF	TGCAGTGCCCAAGGACACTCCTACGAGCAGTACTTC
TRBV5-1	.	TRBJ2-7	.	CASSPPTASYEQYF	TGCGCCAGCAGCCCCCCGACAGCATCCTACGAGCAGTACTTC
TRBV9	.	TRBJ1-2	.	CASSVAEGYGYTF	TGTGCCAGCAGCGTAGCTGAGGGGTATGGCTACACCTTC
TRBV3-1	.	TRBJ2-5	.	CASCQEETQYF	TGTGCCAGCTGCCAGGAAGAGACCCAGTACTTC
TRBV19	.	TRBJ2-4	.	CASSPTGQNIQYF	TGTGCCAGTAGTCCCACGGGGCAAAACATTCAGTACTTC
TRBV11-3	.	TRBJ2-2	.	CASSPLRTGELFF	TGTGCCAGCAGCCCACTGAGGACCGGGGAGCTGTTTTTT
TRBV5-6	.	TRBJ2-7	.	CASSFQRGAHTYEQYF	TGTGCCAGCAGCTTTCAACGGGGGGCACACACCTACGAGCAGTACTTC
TRBV15	.	TRBJ2-1	.	CATSPRTGGLEQFF	TGTGCCACCAGCCCTCGGACCGGGGGGCTTGAGCAGTTCTTC
TRBV7-6	.	TRBJ2-2	once	CASSLVSPGELFF	TGTGCCAGCAGCTTAGTTAGTCCCGGGGAGCTGTTTTTT
TRBV7-2	.	TRBJ2-1	.	CASSSQPGLLDEQFF	TGTGCCAGCAGCTCCCAACCAGGGCTGTTGGATGAGCAGTTCTTC
TRBV5-6	.	TRBJ2-5	.	CASSGGTRVGGETQYF	TGTGCCAGCAGCGGAGGGACGAGGGTCGGTGGGGAGACCCAGTACTTC
TRBV15	.	TRBJ2-5	.	CATSRVPSETQYF	TGTGCCACCAGCAGAGTCCCGTCGGAGACCCAGTACTTC
TRBV11-2	TRBD2	TRBJ2-1	once	CASRQGLALKSEQFF	TGTGCCAGCAGACAGGGACTAGCGTTAAAGTCCGAGCAGTTCTTC
TRBV21-1	.	TRBJ2-3	.	CAPRDTDTQYF	TGTGCCCCCCGGGACACAGATACGCAGTATTTT
TRBV5-1	.	TRBJ1-2	.	CASSLNLPLDGYTF	TGCGCCAGCAGCTTGAATCTGCCGCTGGATGGCTACACCTTC
TRBV19	.	TRBJ1-1	.	CASTPTGNTEAFF	TGTGCCAGTACTCCCACAGGGAACACTGAAGCTTTCTTT
TRBV2	.	TRBJ1-5	.	CASSNTGDSNQPQHF	TGTGCCAGCAGTAACACAGGAGATAGCAATCAGCCCCAGCATTTT
TRBV29-1	.	TRBJ1-4	.	CSVARGGLNEKLFF	TGCAGCGTTGCCAGAGGGGGACTTAATGAAAAACTGTTTTTT
TRBV7-8	.	TRBJ1-6	few	CASSLGGRDSPLHF	TGTGCCAGCAGCTTGGGGGGCAGGGATTCACCCCTCCACTTT
TRBV4-1	TRBD1	TRBJ1-2	.	CASSPELDRALGYTF	TGCGCCAGCAGCCCGGAACTCGACAGGGCCCTTGGCTACACCTTC
TRBV3-1	.	TRBJ1-5	.	CASSQENAQPQHF	TGTGCCAGCAGCCAAGAAAACGCTCAGCCCCAGCATTTT
TRBV5-6	.	TRBJ1-5	.	CASSLRGGNQPQHF	TGTGCCAGCAGCTTGAGAGGAGGCAATCAGCCCCAGCATTTT
TRBV29-1	.	TRBJ2-3	.	CSVVWQSTDTQYF	TGCAGCGTTGTTTGGCAGAGCACAGATACGCAGTATTTT
TRBV20-1	.	TRBJ2-3	.	CSERRGSTDTQYF	TGCAGTGAACGCCGAGGGAGCACAGATACGCAGTATTTT
TRBV5-1	.	TRBJ2-1	.	CASSLGGNEQFF	TGTGCCAGCAGCCTTGGGGGGAATGAGCAGTTCTTC
TRBV7-7	.	TRBJ2-5	once	CASSFRYGSQETQYF	TGTGCCAGCAGCTTTAGGTACGGATCCCAAGAGACCCAGTACTTC
TRBV7-2	TRBD2	TRBJ2-7	.	CASSPTSGSSYEQYF	TGTGCCAGCAGCCCGACTAGCGGAAGCTCCTACGAGCAGTACTTC
TRBV6-1	TRBD1	TRBJ2-5	.	CASGKGQTEETQYF	TGTGCCAGCGGAAAGGGACAGACCGAAGAGACCCAGTACTTC
TRBV29-1	.	TRBJ2-5	.	CSAREETQYF	TGCAGCGCCCGAGAAGAGACCCAGTACTTC
TRBV9	.	TRBJ2-3	.	CASSPQQGREDTQYF	TGTGCCAGCAGCCCCCAACAAGGGCGAGAAGATACGCAGTATTTT
TRBV19	.	TRBJ2-2	.	CASSYRATNTGELFF	TGTGCCAGTAGTTACAGGGCCACGAACACCGGGGAGCTGTTTTTT
TRBV20-1	TRBD1	TRBJ1-6	.	CSARKQGDGNSPLHF	TGCAGTGCTAGGAAGCAGGGGGACGGGAATTCACCCCTCCACTTT